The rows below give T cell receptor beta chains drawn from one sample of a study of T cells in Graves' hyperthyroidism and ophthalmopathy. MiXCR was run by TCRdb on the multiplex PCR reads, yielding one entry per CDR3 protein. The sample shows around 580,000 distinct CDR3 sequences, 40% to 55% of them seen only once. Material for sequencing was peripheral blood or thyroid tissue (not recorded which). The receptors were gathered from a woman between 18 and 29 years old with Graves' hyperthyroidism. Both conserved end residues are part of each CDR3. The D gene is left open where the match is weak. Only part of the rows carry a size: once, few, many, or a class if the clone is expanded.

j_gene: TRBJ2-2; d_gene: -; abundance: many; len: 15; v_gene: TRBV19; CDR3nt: TGTGCCAGTAGTAGGACCGACAGGAACACCGGGGAGCTGTTTTTT; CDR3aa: CASSRTDRNTGELFF
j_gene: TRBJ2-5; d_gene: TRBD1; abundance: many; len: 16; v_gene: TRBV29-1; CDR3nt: TGCAGCGTTGAAGGATTGGGGGACAGGGATGTCAAGACCCAGTACTTC; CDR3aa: CSVEGLGDRDVKTQYF
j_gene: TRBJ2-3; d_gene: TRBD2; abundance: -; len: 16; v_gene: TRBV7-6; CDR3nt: TGTGCCAGCAGCCCCTGGACTAGCGAAAGCACAGATACGCAGTATTTT; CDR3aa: CASSPWTSESTDTQYF
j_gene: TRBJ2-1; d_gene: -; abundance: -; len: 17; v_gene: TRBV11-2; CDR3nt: TGTGCCAGCAGCATCAGTAGCGGCATCCCCTCCTACAATGAGCAGTTCTTC; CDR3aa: CASSISSGIPSYNEQFF
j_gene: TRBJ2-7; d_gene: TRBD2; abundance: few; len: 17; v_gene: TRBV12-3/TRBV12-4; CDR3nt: TGTGCCAGCAGTTTAGCCCCCTCGTTAGCGGGAGGCTACGAGCAGTACTTC; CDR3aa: CASSLAPSLAGGYEQYF
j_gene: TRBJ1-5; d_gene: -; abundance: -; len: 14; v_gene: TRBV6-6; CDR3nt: TGTGCCAGCAGTTACCTGGGAGAGGGAGAGACCCAGCATTTT; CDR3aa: CASSYLGEGETQHF
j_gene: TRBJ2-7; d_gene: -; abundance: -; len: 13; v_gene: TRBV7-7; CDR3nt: TGTGCTAGCAGTCCACAGGGTTCCGGGGAGCTGTACTTC; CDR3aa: CASSPQGSGELYF
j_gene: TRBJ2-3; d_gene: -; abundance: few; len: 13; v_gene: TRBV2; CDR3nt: TGTGCCAGTACTCGAATGGGCACAGATACGCAGTATTTT; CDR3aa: CASTRMGTDTQYF
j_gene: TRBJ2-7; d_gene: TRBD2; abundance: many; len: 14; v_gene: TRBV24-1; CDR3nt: TGTGCCACCAGTGATGACCTCGGGACTAGCGCGATGCACTTC; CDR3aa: CATSDDLGTSAMHF
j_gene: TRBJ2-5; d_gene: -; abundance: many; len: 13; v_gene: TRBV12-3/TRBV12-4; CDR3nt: TGTGCCAGCAGTCCATCCGGTCAAGAGACCCAGTACTTC; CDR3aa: CASSPSGQETQYF
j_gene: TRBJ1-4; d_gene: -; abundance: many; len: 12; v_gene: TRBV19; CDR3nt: TGTGCCAGTAAGGGCGGGGCTGAAAAACTGTTTTTT; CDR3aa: CASKGGAEKLFF
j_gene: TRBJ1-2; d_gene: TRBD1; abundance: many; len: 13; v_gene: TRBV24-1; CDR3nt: TGTGCCACCAGTGATTTTGGGACAGCAGGCTACACCTTC; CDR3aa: CATSDFGTAGYTF
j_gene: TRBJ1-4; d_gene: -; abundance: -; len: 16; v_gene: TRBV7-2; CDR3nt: TGTGCCAGCAGCTTAGGGGGCAGTGCAACTAATGAAAAACTGTTTTTT; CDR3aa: CASSLGGSATNEKLFF
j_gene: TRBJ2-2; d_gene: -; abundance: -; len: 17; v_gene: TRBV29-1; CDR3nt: TGCAGCGTTGAAGGCAGGGGAGCCGATCAAGACACCGGGGAGCTGTTTTTT; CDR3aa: CSVEGRGADQDTGELFF
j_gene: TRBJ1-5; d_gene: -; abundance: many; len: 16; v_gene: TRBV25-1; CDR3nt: TGTGCCAGCAGTTCAAAGGGGGGGGGCCCGAATCAGCCCCAGCATTTT; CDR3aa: CASSSKGGGPNQPQHF
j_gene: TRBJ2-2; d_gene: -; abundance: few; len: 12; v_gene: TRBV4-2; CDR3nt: TGTGCCAGCAGCCAAGATGGGGGGGAGCTGTTTTTT; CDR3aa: CASSQDGGELFF
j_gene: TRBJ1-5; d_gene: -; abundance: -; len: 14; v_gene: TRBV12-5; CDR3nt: TGTGCTAGTGGTTTCGGCAGGGTTAATCAGCCCCAGCATTTT; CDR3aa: CASGFGRVNQPQHF
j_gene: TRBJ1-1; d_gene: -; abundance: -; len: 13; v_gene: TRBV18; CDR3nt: TGTGCCAGCTCACCACCGCCGGTGACTGAAGCTTTCTTT; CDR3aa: CASSPPPVTEAFF
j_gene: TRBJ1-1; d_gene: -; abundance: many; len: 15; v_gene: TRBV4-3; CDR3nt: TGCGCCAGCAGCCATGGGACTGGTGAGACCACTGAAGCTTTCTTT; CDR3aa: CASSHGTGETTEAFF
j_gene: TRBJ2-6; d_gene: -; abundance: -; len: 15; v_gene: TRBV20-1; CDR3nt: TGCAGTGCTAAGGAAAACAGGGCTGGGGCCAACGTCCTGACTTTC; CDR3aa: CSAKENRAGANVLTF
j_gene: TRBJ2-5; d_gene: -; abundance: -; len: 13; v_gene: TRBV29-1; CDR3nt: TGCAGCGCCAGCAGTGCGGGGCAAGAGACCCAGTACTTC; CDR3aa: CSASSAGQETQYF
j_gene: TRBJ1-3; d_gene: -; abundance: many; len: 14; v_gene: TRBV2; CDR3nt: TGTGCCAGCACTCCTCTAGGGGCTGGAAACACCATATATTTT; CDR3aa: CASTPLGAGNTIYF
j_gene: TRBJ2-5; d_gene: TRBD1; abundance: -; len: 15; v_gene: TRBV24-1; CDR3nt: TGTGCCACCAGTGATTCCAGGACAGGGCTGCAGCCCCAGTACTTC; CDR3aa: CATSDSRTGLQPQYF
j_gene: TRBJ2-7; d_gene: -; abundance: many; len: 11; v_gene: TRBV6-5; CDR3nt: TGTGCCACCCGATTAGGGGTTGAGCAGTACTTC; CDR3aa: CATRLGVEQYF
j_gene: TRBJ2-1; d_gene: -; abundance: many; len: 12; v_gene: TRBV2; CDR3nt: TGTGCCAGCAGACCCAATCACAATGAGCAGTTCTTC; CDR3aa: CASRPNHNEQFF
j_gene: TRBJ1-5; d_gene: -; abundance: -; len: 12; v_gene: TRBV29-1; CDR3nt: TGCAGCGTTGACCACCCGGGACAGCCCCAGCATTTT; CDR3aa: CSVDHPGQPQHF
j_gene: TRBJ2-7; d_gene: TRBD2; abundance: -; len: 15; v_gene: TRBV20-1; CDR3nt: TGCAGTGCTAGAGATCCGGCTAGCGGGAGAGGTGAGCAGTACTTC; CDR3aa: CSARDPASGRGEQYF
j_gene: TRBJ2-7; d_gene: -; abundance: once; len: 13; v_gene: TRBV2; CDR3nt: TGTGCCAGCAGAGAAGGTCGGACCTACGAGCAGTACTTC; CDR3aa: CASREGRTYEQYF
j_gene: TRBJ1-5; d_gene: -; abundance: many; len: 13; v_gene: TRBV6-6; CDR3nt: TGTGCCAGCAGTTACTCAGACGTTCAGCCCCAGCATTTT; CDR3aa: CASSYSDVQPQHF
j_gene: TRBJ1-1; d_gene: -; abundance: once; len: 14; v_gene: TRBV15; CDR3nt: TGTGCCACCGACAGAGAAAAGGGGAACACTGAAGCTTTCTTT; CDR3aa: CATDREKGNTEAFF
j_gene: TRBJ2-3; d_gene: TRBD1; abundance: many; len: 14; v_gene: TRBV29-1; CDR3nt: TGCAGCGTTGATAGGACAGGGGGCACAGATACGCAGTATTTT; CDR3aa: CSVDRTGGTDTQYF
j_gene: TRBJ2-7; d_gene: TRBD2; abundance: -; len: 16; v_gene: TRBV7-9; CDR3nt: TGTGCCAGCAGCCCGGGACTAGCGGGAGGGTTGTACGAGCAGCACTTC; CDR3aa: CASSPGLAGGLYEQHF
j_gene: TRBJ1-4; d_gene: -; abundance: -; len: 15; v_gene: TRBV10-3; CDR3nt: TGTGCCATCACCCCGGCGGGGGAGGCTGATGAAAAACTGTTTTTT; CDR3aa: CAITPAGEADEKLFF
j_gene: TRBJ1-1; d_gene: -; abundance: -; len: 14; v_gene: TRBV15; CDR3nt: TGTGCCACCAGCAGAGGGAGGGGGAACACTGAAGCTTTCTTT; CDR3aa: CATSRGRGNTEAFF
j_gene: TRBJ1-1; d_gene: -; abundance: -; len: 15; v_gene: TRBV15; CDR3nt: TGTGCCACCAGCTCGCCGGGCCTCGGCGACACTGAAGCTTTCTTT; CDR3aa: CATSSPGLGDTEAFF
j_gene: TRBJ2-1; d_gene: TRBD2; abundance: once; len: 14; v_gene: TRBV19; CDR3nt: TGTGCCAGTAGTATAAGCGGCGCGGGAGCAAGGCAGTTCTTC; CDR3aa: CASSISGAGARQFF
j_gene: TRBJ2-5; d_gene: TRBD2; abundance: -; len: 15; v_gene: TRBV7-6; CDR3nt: TGTGCCAGCAGACGACTAGCGGTTGCACAAGAGACCCAGTACTTC; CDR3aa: CASRRLAVAQETQYF
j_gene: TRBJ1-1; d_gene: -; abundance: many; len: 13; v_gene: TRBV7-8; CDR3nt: TGTGCCAGCAGTTTAGGGGGTCACACTGAAGCTTTCTTT; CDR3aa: CASSLGGHTEAFF
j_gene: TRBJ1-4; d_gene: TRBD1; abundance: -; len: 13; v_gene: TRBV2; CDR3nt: TGTGCCAGCAGTACCGGACAGGGCGGAAAACTGTTTTTT; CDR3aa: CASSTGQGGKLFF
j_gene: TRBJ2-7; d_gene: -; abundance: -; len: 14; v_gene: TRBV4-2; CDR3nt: TGTGCCAGCAGCCACCCTAGCGAGCCCTACGAGCAGTACTTC; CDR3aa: CASSHPSEPYEQYF
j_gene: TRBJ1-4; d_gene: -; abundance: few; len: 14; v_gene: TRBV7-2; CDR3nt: TGTGCCAGCAGCCCGGGACGGGCAAATGAAAAACTGTTTTTT; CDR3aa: CASSPGRANEKLFF
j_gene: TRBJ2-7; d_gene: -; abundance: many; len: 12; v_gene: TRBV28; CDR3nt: TGTGCCAGCAGTTTAAAAAGCTACGAGCAGTACTTC; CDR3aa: CASSLKSYEQYF
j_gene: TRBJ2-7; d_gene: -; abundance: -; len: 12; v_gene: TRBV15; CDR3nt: TGTGCCACCAGCAGAGTTTCCTACGAGCAGTACTTC; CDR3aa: CATSRVSYEQYF
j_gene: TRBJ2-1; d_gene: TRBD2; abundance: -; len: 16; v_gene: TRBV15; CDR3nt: TGTGCCACCAGCAAAGGACTAGCGGGCAACTACAATGAGCAGTTCTTC; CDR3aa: CATSKGLAGNYNEQFF
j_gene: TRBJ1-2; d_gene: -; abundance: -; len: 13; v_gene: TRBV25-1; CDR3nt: TGTGCCAGTCACGGGGGCAGGGAATATGGCTACACCTTC; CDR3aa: CASHGGREYGYTF